The sequence of this TCR beta chain was determined in a study of blood T cell repertoires in COVID-19. The CDR3 contains 15 residues. Germline-derived CDR1 and CDR2 are LGHDT and YNNKEL (reference sequence). Unmatched junction bases numbered 3, after V lost 4 bases and J lost 2 bases. TCRdb's table, derived via immunoSEQ multiplex PCR, lists solely in-frame clones and lacks some. The sample shows tens of thousands of clones, roughly three quarters of them seen only once. The chain links TRBV3-1 (or the pseudogene TRBV3-2) to TRBJ1-3; 9 bases are shared with TRBD1. The receptor comes from a man between 65 and 79 years old with active or convalescent COVID-19. The sample consisted of peripheral blood. This CDR3 is CASSPRTGAGNTIYF. As DNA, the CDR3 is TGTGCCAGCAGCCCTCGGACAGGGGCTGGAAACACCATATATTTT.